The sequence of this T cell receptor beta chain was determined in a study of blood T cell repertoires in COVID-19. Looking at the study overall: Donors in the United States, Italy and Spain gave samples during acute or convalescent COVID-19.

The CDR3 is 12 residues long. V lost 10 bases and J lost 2, with 12 bases in between. The germline V gene has CDR1 SNHLY and CDR2 FYNNEI. Source study methods: Scientists estimated how many nucleated cells there were by amplifying reference gene primers. Using immunoSEQ multiplex PCR, the repertoire was profiled, and TCRdb retains in-frame clones only, with some absent. V and J calls and clone size come straight from that table; D and trimming were deduced from the DNA. The table records over 30,000 clones, over 75% of them present only once. The sample consisted of peripheral blood. The chain couples TRBV2 to TRBJ2-7; D gene unclear. The receptor was derived from a human donor in a cohort sampled during active COVID-19. The CDR3 spells CAISSLPYEQYF. The CDR3 DNA sequence: TGTGCCATAAGTAGTTTGCCCTACGAGCAGTACTTC.